The TCR beta chain under discussion was sequenced for a study of cytomegalovirus exposure and HLA in healthy donors. Findings and caveats of the study: TCR beta chain V- and J-gene trimming was linked, in a later analysis, to a missense variant in DCLRE1C. In a later analysis, common viral pathogens appeared linked to several of the most significant clusters.

Both 60 Vbeta primers and 13 Jbeta primers went into the PCR. Original analysis: Among the unique TCR beta chains that a later analysis counted, about 81 million in all, roughly 11 million were shared. This table comes from immunoSEQ multiplex PCR, and its TCRdb copy is limited to in-frame clones, with some not included. The D gene and trimming were derived from the DNA, and the V and J assignments and clone size from that table. The sample gives over 150,000 clones, roughly 77% of which show up once; approximately 2% is in the top ten. Unrecorded immune exposure was likely among donors, who were nominally healthy when sampled. V shed 5 bases and J shed 8 bases, with 7 bases lying between them. This CDR3 contains 10 residues. Germline lookup yields CDR1 DFQATT and CDR2 SNEGSKA (reference sequence). This clone appeared a single time. The antigen is not known.

Sequencing used PBMCs. The TCR sequence derives from a young woman in good health and CMV-seronegative. This chain links TRBV20-1 with TRBJ2-1, with a weak D call TRBD2 (5 bases). The CDR3 spells CSASEDEQFF. The CDR3 DNA reads as TGCAGTGCTTCGGAGGATGAGCAGTTCTTC.